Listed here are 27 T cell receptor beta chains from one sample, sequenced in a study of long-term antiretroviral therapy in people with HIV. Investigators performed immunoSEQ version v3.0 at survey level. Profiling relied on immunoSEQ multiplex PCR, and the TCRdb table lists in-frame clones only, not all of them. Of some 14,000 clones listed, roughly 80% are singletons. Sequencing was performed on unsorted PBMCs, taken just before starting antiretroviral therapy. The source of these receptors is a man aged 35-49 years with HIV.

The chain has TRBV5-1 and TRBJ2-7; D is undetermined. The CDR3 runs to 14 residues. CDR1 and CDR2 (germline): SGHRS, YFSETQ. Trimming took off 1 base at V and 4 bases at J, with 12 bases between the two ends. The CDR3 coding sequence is TGCGCCAGCAGCTTGCATCCACTCGTATACGAGCAGTACTTC. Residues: CASSLHPLVYEQYF.

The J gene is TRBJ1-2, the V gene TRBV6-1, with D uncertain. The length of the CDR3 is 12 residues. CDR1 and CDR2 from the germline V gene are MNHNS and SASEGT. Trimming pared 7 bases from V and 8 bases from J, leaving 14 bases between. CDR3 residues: CASNPPPGGYTF. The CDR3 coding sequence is TGTGCCAGCAACCCCCCGCCTGGAGGCTACACCTTC.

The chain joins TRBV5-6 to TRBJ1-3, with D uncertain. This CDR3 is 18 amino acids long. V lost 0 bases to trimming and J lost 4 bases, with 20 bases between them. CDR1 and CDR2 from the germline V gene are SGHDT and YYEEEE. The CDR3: CASSLDPTPNYAGNTIYF. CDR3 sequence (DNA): TGTGCCAGCAGCTTGGATCCTACACCGAACTACGCCGGAAACACCATATATTTT.

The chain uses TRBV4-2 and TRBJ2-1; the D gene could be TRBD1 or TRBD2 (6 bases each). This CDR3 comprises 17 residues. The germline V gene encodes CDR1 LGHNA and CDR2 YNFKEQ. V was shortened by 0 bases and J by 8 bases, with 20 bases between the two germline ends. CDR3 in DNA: TGTGCCAGCAGCCAAGATGGGGCAGGAGGGGGTGGAGATGAGCAGTTCTTC. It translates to CASSQDGAGGGGDEQFF.

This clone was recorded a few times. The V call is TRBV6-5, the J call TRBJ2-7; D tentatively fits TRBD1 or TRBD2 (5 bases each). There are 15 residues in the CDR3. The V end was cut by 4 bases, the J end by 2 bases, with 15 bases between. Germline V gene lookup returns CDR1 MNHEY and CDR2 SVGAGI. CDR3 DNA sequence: TGTGCCAGCAGTTCCCCCGGGACGACGACCTACGAGCAGTACTTC. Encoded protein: CASSSPGTTTYEQYF.

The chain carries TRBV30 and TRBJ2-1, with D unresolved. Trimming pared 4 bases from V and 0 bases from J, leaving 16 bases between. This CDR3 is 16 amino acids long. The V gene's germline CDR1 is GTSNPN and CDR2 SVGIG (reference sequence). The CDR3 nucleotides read TGTGCCTGGATGGCTAACCGTTTCAGCTCCTACAATGAGCAGTTCTTC. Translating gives CAWMANRFSSYNEQFF.

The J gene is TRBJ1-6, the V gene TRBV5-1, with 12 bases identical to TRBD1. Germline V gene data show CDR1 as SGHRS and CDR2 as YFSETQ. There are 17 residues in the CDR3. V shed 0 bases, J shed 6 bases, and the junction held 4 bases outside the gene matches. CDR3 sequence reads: CASSLEGTGGSNSPLHF. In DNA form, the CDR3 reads TGCGCCAGCAGCTTGGAGGGGACAGGGGGCTCTAATTCACCCCTCCACTTT.

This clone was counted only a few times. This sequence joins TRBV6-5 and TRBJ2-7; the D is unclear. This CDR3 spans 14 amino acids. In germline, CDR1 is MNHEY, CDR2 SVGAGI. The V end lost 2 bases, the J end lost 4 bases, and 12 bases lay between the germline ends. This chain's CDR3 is CASSYGELKYEQYF. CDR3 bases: TGTGCCAGCAGTTACGGAGAGTTAAAATACGAGCAGTACTTC.

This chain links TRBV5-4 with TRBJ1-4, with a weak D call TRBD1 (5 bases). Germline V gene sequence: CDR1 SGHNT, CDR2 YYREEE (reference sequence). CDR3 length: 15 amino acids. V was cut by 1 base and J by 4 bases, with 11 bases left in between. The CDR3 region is CASSLSMGGNEKLFF. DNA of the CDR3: TGTGCCAGCAGCTTGAGCATGGGGGGTAATGAAAAACTGTTTTTT.

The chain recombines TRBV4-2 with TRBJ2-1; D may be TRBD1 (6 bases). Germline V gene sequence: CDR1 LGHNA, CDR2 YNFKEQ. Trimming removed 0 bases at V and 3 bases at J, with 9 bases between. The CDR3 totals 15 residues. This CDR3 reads CASSQDRTVYNEQFF. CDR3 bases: TGTGCCAGCAGCCAAGACCGGACAGTCTACAATGAGCAGTTCTTC.

The CDR3 loop is CASSPRGGRGAYEQYF. The CDR3 DNA is TGTGCCAGCAGCCCCCGAGGGGGACGTGGGGCCTACGAGCAGTACTTC. The rearrangement links TRBV9 to TRBJ2-7, with a weak D call TRBD1 (6 bases). CDR1 is SGDLS, CDR2 YYNGEE, per germline. Trimming removed 4 bases from V and 2 bases from J, with 19 bases in between. The CDR3 has 16 residues.

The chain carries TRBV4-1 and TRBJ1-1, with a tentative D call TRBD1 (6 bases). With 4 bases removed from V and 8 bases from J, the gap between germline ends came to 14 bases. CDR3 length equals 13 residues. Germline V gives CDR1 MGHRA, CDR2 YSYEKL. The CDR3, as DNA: TGCGCCAGCAGCCGAACAGGGTTGGGGGAAGCTTTCTTT. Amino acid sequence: CASSRTGLGEAFF.

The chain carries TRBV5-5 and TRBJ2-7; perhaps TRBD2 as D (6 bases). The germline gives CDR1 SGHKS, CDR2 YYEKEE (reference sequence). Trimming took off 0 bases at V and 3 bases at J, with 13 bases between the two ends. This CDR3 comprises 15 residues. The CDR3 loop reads CASSLVAGISYEQYF. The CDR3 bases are TGTGCCAGCAGCTTGGTGGCGGGAATAAGCTACGAGCAGTACTTC.

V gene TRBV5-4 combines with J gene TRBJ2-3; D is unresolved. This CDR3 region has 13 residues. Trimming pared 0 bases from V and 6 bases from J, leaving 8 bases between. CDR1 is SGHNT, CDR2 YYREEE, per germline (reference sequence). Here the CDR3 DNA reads TGTGCCAGCAGCTTGGCGATAGACGATACGCAGTATTTT. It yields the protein CASSLAIDDTQYF.

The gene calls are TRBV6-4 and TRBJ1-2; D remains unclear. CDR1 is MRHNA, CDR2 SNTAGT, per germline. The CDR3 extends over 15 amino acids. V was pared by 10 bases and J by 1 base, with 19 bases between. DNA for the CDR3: TGTGCCACCGAGAGCGACAAGACTCATAACTATGGCTACACCTTC. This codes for CATESDKTHNYGYTF.

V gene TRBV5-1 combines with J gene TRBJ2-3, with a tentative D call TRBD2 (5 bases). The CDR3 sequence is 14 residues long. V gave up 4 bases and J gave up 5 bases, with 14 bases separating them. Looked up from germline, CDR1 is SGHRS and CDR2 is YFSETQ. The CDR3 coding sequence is TGCGCCAGCAGCCTGTCGGACGGAGGAGATACGCAGTATTTT. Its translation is CASSLSDGGDTQYF.

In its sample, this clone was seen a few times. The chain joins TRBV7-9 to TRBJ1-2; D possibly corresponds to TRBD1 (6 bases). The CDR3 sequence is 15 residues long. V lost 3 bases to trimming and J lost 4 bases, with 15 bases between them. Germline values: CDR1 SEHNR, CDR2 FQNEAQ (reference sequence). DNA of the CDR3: TGTGCCAGCAGCTTCGGACAGAGTTCCTCCTATGGCTACACCTTC. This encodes CASSFGQSSSYGYTF.

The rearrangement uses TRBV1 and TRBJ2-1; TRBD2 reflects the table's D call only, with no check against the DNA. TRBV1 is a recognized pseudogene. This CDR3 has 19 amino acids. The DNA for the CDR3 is TGCACCAGCAGCCAAACCGGGGGACTAGCGGGCCTCTCCTACAATGAGCAGTTCTTC. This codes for CTSSQTGGLAGLSYNEQFF.

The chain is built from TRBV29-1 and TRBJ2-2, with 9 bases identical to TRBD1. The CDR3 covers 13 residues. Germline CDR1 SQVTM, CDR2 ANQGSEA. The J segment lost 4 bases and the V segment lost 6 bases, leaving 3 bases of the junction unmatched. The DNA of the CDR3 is TGCAGCGTGAAACAGGGGGCCACCGGGGAGCTGTTTTTT. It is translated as CSVKQGATGELFF.

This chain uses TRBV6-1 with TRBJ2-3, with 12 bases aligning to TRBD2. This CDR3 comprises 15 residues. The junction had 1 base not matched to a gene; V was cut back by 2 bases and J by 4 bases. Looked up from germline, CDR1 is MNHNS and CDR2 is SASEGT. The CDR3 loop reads CASSELAGGPDTQYF. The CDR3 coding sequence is TGTGCCAGCAGTGAACTAGCGGGGGGGCCAGATACGCAGTATTTT.

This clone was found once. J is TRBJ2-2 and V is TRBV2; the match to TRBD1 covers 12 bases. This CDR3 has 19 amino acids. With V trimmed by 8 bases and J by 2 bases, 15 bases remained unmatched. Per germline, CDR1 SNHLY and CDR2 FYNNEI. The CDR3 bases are TGTGCCAGCGGTCGGCCCCCCGGGACAGGGGGCGAAAACACCGGGGAGCTGTTTTTT. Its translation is CASGRPPGTGGENTGELFF.

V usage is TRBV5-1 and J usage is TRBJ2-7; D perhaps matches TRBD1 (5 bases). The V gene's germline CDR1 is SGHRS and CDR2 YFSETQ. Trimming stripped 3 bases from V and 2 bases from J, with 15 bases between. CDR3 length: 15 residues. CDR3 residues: CASSSDSSGAYEQYF. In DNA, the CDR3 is TGCGCCAGCAGCTCCGACAGTTCTGGAGCCTACGAGCAGTACTTC.

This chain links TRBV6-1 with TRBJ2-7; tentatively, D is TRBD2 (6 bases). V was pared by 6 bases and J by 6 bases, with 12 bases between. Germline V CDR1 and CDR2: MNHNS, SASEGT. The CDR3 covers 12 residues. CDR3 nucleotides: TGTGCCAGCAGGAGCGGGTTGCCCGAGCAGTACTTC. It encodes CASRSGLPEQYF.

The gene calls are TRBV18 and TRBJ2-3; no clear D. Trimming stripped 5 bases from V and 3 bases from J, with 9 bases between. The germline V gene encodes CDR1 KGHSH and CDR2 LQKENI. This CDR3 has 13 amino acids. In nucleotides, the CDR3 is TGTGCCAGCTCAATGGTCGGTACAGATACGCAGTATTTT. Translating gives CASSMVGTDTQYF.

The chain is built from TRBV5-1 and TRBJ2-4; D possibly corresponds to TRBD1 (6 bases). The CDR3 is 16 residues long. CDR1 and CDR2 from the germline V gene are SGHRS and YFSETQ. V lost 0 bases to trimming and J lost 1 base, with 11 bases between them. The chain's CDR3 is CASSLGQGNAKNIQYF. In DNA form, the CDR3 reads TGCGCCAGCAGCTTGGGGCAGGGGAACGCCAAAAACATTCAGTACTTC.

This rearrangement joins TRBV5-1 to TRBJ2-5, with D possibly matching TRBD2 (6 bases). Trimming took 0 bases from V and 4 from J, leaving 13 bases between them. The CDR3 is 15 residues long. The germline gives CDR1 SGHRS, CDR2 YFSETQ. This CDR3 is CASSLGLVGSETQYF. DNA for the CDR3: TGCGCCAGCAGCTTGGGACTAGTAGGCTCAGAGACCCAGTACTTC.

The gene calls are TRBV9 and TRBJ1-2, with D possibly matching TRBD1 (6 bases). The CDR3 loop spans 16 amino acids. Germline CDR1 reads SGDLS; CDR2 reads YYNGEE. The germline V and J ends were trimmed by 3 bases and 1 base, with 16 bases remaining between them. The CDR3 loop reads CASSDLGARINYGYTF. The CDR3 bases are TGTGCCAGCAGCGACCTGGGGGCGCGGATTAACTATGGCTACACCTTC.